The clone carrying this T cell receptor (beta chain) was seen repeatedly, ten times or more. This entry comes from a study of early T cells in non-severe SARS-CoV-2 infection. Study-wide background: Sequencing used unsorted whole-blood bulk RNA, so chains lack pairing.

Germline loops: CDR1 SGHRS, CDR2 YFSETQ. The CDR3 is 11 residues long. The ends were cut back, 0 bases at V and 8 bases at J, with 5 bases in the middle. A single record per CDR3 protein comes from TCRdb applying MiXCR to the 5' RACE reads. This sample has around 61,000 distinct CDR3 sequences, with roughly 15% found just once. The input for sequencing was whole blood, taken at baseline. This chain links TRBV5-1 with TRBJ1-1; D not resolved. This clonotype was sampled from an adult who was a healthcare worker with PCR-confirmed SARS-CoV-2 infection or an uninfected control (not recorded which). DNA for the CDR3: TGCGCCAGCAGCTTGGGCAGGGAAGCTTTCTTT. It is translated as CASSLGREAFF.